The 19 T cell receptor beta chains below all came from one sample that was sequenced in a study of blood T cell repertoires in COVID-19. Clones were read by immunoSEQ multiplex PCR, and TCRdb kept only the in-frame ones, dropping some. The table has about 100,000 clones, roughly 84% seen once; the top ten hold around 7.2%. The sequencing input was peripheral blood. The source is a man aged 25-40 years in a cohort sampled during active COVID-19.

The chain links TRBV6-1 to TRBJ1-1, with D uncertain. CDR3 length: 16 residues. CDR1 MNHNS and CDR2 SASEGT come from the germline V gene. Trimming cost V 4 bases and J 0 bases, with 15 bases left between them. The CDR3 sequence: CASSASGSSMNTEAFF. In DNA, the CDR3 is TGTGCCAGCAGTGCCTCAGGATCATCCATGAACACTGAAGCTTTCTTT.

This chain joins TRBV7-2 and TRBJ2-3, with TRBD1 matching over 7 bases. V dropped 4 bases and J dropped 0; count of bases not matched to a gene: 7. Germline CDR1 is SGHTA and CDR2 is FQGNSA. There are 16 residues in the CDR3. The CDR3 reads CASSSLDRPSTDTQYF. Here the CDR3 DNA reads TGTGCCAGCAGCTCCCTGGACAGGCCTAGCACAGATACGCAGTATTTT.

This clone was recorded a few times. CDR3 region: CATSDFGFDSGGERDGSNEQYF. Written as DNA, the CDR3 is TGTGCCACCAGTGATTTCGGCTTTGATTCCGGCGGGGAACGAGATGGGAGCAACGAGCAGTACTTC. The chain combines TRBV24-1 with TRBJ2-7, with D perhaps TRBD2 (6 bases). The V end lost 1 base, the J end lost 5 bases, and 35 bases lay between the germline ends. There are 22 residues in the CDR3. Germline CDR1 is KGHDR and CDR2 is SFDVKD.

V usage is TRBV7-2 and J usage is TRBJ2-3; D may be TRBD2 (5 bases). The CDR3 covers 15 residues. The germline V gene encodes CDR1 SGHTA and CDR2 FQGNSA. Trimming left V 1 base short and J 6 bases short, with 14 bases between. In nucleotides, the CDR3 is TGTGCCAGCAGCTTAGTTTCCGGGGTGGGCGATACGCAGTATTTT. The encoded protein is CASSLVSGVGDTQYF. The full variable domain, in which reference TRBV7-2 and TRBJ2-3 provide the parts outside the CDR3, is GAGVSQSPSNKVTEKGKDVELRCDPISGHTALYWYRQSLGQGLEFLIYFQGNSAPDKSGLPSDRFSAERTGGSVSTLTIQRTQQEDSAVYLCASSLVSGVGDTQYFGPGTRLTVL.

This sequence joins TRBV24-1 and TRBJ2-6; D is perhaps TRBD2 (5 bases). Trimming left V 4 bases short and J 0 bases short, with 12 bases between. Per the germline V gene, CDR1 is KGHDR and CDR2 is SFDVKD. The CDR3 length is 17 residues. In DNA, the CDR3 is TGTGCCACCAGTGAAGCAGCCGACTACTCTGGGGCCAACGTCCTGACTTTC. This encodes CATSEAADYSGANVLTF.

This clone appeared once. A junction boundary mismatches the germline segment, possibly from a read error. The rearrangement uses TRBV29-1 and TRBJ1-5; TRBD1 agrees at 9 bases. CDR3 length equals 15 residues. CDR1 SQVTM and CDR2 ANQGSEA come from the germline V gene. For the CDR3, the DNA is TGCAGCGTTATCACCGGGACAGGGAGCAGTCAGCCCCAGCATTTT. Its translation: CSVITGTGSSQPQHF.

The rearrangement uses TRBV5-1 and TRBJ2-7; D gene unclear. This CDR3 is 12 amino acids long. The ends were cut back, 4 bases at V and 4 bases at J, with 9 bases in the middle. CDR1 is SGHRS, CDR2 YFSETQ, per germline. The CDR3 region has the DNA TGCGCCAGCAGCCCGCCCGGGTACGAGCAGTACTTC. Protein: CASSPPGYEQYF.

The chain has TRBV7-2 and TRBJ1-3, with D possibly matching TRBD1 (5 bases). In germline, CDR1 is SGHTA, CDR2 FQGNSA. Trimming removed 1 base from V and 8 bases from J, with 12 bases in between. This CDR3 is 14 amino acids long. The CDR3 nucleotides read TGTGCCAGCAGCTTAGTCGGGGGTTCGGACACCATATATTTT. Protein sequence: CASSLVGGSDTIYF.

The DNA for the CDR3 is TGTGCCAGTAGTATCCGGACTCAGGGGGCGGCGGGAGATACGCAGTATTTT. Amino acid sequence: CASSIRTQGAAGDTQYF. The chain has TRBV19 and TRBJ2-3, with 8 bases identical to TRBD1. After removal of 3 bases from V and 5 bases from J, the junction contained 13 bases not matched to a gene. The germline gives CDR1 LNHDA, CDR2 SQIVND (reference sequence). The CDR3 runs to 17 residues.

The chain links TRBV18 to TRBJ2-5; 11 bases are a match to TRBD2. V was clipped by 4 bases and J by 5 bases; unmatched bases: 12. The CDR3 length is 17 residues. Germline CDR1 reads KGHSH; CDR2 reads LQKENI. This CDR3 reads CASSLTLSASGRETQYF. The DNA for the CDR3 is TGTGCCAGCTCACTGACCCTTTCGGCTAGCGGGAGGGAGACCCAGTACTTC.

The chain joins TRBV2 to TRBJ2-3; 11 nucleotides align to TRBD2. This CDR3 has 17 amino acids. CDR1 is SNHLY and CDR2 is FYNNEI in the germline V gene. J lost 1 base, V lost 5 bases, and 8 bases had no gene match. Here the CDR3 reads CASSTSGGPGRTDTQYF. CDR3 nucleotide sequence: TGTGCCAGCAGTACTAGCGGGGGCCCCGGCCGCACAGATACGCAGTATTTT.

The chain employs TRBV18 and TRBJ1-1; 7 bases agree with TRBD1. V shed 2 bases and J 10 bases; nucleotides not matched to a gene: 4. CDR1 is KGHSH, CDR2 LQKENI, per germline. There are 12 residues in the CDR3. CDR3 in amino acids: CASSPISGGAFF. CDR3 nucleotides: TGTGCCAGCTCACCAATTTCAGGGGGAGCTTTCTTT.

The rearrangement uses TRBV4-3 and TRBJ2-7; no clear D. The V and J ends lost 0 bases and 2 bases respectively, with 14 bases between them. This CDR3 contains 16 residues. The germline CDR1 and CDR2 sequences are LGHNA and YSLEER. The CDR3 DNA is TGCGCCAGCAGCCAAGATTCGAGATCGGTAACCTACGAGCAGTACTTC. It yields the protein CASSQDSRSVTYEQYF.

The chain couples TRBV3-1 (or the pseudogene TRBV3-2) to TRBJ1-3; maybe TRBD1 (6 bases). CDR1 and CDR2 (germline): LGHDT, YNNKEL (reference sequence). Trimming shortened V by 6 bases and J by 2 bases, and 11 bases separated the two germline ends. CDR3 length: 14 amino acids. The CDR3 region is CASRKQGAGNTIYF. The CDR3 DNA reads as TGTGCCAGCAGAAAACAGGGAGCTGGAAACACCATATATTTT.

The rearrangement links TRBV11-2 to TRBJ2-1, with TRBD2 as a possible D gene (5 bases). The CDR3 is 17 amino acids. CDR1 is SGHAT and CDR2 is FQNNGV in the germline V gene. Trimming removed 8 bases from V and 8 bases from J, with 28 bases in between. DNA for the CDR3: TGTGCCAGCCCGCGGGTTTGGGTTGCGACCTCTTTCCATGAGCAGTTCTTC. Its translation is CASPRVWVATSFHEQFF. The entire variable domain, with the rest obtained from reference TRBV11-2 and TRBJ2-1, is as follows: EAGVAQSPRYKIIEKRQSVAFWCNPISGHATLYWYQQILGQGPKLLIQFQNNGVVDDSQLPKDRFSAERLKGVDSTLKIQPAKLEDSAVYLCASPRVWVATSFHEQFFGPGTRLTVL.

The chain couples TRBV20-1 to TRBJ1-5; 7 positions agree with TRBD1. CDR1 is DFQATT and CDR2 is SNEGSKA in the germline V gene (reference sequence). The CDR3 totals 14 residues. With V trimmed by 3 bases and J by 7 bases, 9 bases remained unmatched. The CDR3 DNA is TGCAGTGCTAGTGGGACAGCGGTTGACCAGCCCCAGCATTTT. Translating it yields CSASGTAVDQPQHF.

This chain uses TRBV4-2 with TRBJ2-4; possibly TRBD2 for D (5 bases). In germline, CDR1 is LGHNA, CDR2 YNFKEQ. Trimming shortened V by 3 bases and J by 0 bases, and 12 bases separated the two germline ends. This CDR3 contains 16 residues. Here the CDR3 DNA reads TGTGCCAGCAGCCAGACCGGGGTCATAGCCAAAAACATTCAGTACTTC. Translating gives CASSQTGVIAKNIQYF.

This sequence joins TRBV11-2 and TRBJ2-4, with 8 bases fitting TRBD2. V shed 5 bases and J 1 base; nucleotides not matched to a gene: 7. The germline CDR1 and CDR2 sequences are SGHAT and FQNNGV. The CDR3 is made up of 16 amino acids. The CDR3 DNA reads TGTGCCAGCAGCCCCCGCGGGGGGACCGCCAAAAACATTCAGTACTTC. This translates into CASSPRGGTAKNIQYF.

This chain links TRBV6-6 with TRBJ1-6, with 8 bases that match TRBD1. CDR3 length: 14 residues. Per the germline V gene, CDR1 is MNHNY and CDR2 is SVGAGI (reference sequence). V shed 7 bases and J 8 bases; nucleotides not matched to a gene: 7. The CDR3 DNA sequence: TGTGCCAGCACCTTGACAGGGGCGGATTCACCCCTCCACTTT. Translation: CASTLTGADSPLHF.